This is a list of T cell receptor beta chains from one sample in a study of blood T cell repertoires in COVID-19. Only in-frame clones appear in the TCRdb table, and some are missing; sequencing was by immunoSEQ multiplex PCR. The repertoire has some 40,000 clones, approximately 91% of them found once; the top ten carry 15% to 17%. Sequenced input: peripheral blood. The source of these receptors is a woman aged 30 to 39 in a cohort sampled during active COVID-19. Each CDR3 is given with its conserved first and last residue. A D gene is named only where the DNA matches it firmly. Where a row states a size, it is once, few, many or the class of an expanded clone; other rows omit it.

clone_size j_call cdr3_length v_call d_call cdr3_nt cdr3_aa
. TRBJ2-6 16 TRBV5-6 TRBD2 TGTGCCAGCAGCTTCCAGGGAGGGGCTGGGGCCAACGTCCTGACTTTC CASSFQGGAGANVLTF
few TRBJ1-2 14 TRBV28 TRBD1 TGTGCCAGCAGTTCGGTGACAGGGGTCTATGGCTACACCTTC CASSSVTGVYGYTF
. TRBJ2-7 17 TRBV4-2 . TGTGCCAGCAGCCAAGAGTATCATGGGACGGGAGTAGACGAGCAGTACTTC CASSQEYHGTGVDEQYF
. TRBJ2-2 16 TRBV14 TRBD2 TGTGCCAGCAGCCAACGGACTAGCGGGAGTGCCGGGGAGCTGTTTTTT CASSQRTSGSAGELFF
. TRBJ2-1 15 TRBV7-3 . TGTGCCAGCAGGGGAGTCGGGGACTCCTACAATGAGCAGTTCTTC CASRGVGDSYNEQFF
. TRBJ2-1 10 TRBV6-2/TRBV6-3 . TGTGCCAGCAGTTTTAGTCCCACGTTCTTC CASSFSPTFF
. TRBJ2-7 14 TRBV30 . TGTGCCTGGAGTCCCCCGGCGGGGCTATACGAGCAGTACTTC CAWSPPAGLYEQYF
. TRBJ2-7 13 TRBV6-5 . TGTGCCAGCAGAACAGGGAATCAAGGCGAGCAGTACTTC CASRTGNQGEQYF
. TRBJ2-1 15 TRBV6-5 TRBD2 TGTGCCAGCAGTACCCAGCGACTAGCGGCACTTGAGCAGTTCTTC CASSTQRLAALEQFF
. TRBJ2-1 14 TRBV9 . TGTGCCAGCAGCGTCTTAGGGGTTCAGGATGAGCAGTTCTTC CASSVLGVQDEQFF
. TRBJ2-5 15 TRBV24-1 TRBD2 TGTGCCACCAGTGAAGGGACTAGCGGGCAAGAGACCCAGTACTTC CATSEGTSGQETQYF
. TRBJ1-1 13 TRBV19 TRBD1 TGTGCCAGTAGTATCCTAAACAGGGGGTTAGCTTTCTTT CASSILNRGLAFF
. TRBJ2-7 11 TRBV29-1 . TGCAGCGTAAGGGCGGGCTACGAGCAGTACTTC CSVRAGYEQYF
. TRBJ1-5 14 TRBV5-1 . TGCGCCAGCAGCCCAGGACTAGTTGATCAGCCCCAGCATTTT CASSPGLVDQPQHF
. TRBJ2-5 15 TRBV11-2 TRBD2 TGTGCCAGCAGCTTTATCCTAGCGGGAGAAGAGACCCAGTACTTC CASSFILAGEETQYF
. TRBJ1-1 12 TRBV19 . TGTGCCAGTGGTTCGGGGTTCACTGAAGCTTTCTTT CASGSGFTEAFF
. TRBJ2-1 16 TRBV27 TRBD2 TGTGCCAGCAGTCCTCTAGCGGGAGGGCCGTACAATGAGCAGTTCTTC CASSPLAGGPYNEQFF
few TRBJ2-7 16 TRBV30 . TGTGCCTGGAGTACCCTCAATAGCGGTCCATCTCACGAGCAGTACTTC CAWSTLNSGPSHEQYF
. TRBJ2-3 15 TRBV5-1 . TGCGCCAGCAGCTTGTCAGGGATTGGAACAGATACGCAGTATTTT CASSLSGIGTDTQYF
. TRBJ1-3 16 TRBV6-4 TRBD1 TGTGCCAGCAGAAAGGGACAGCTGTACTCTGGAAACACCATATATTTT CASRKGQLYSGNTIYF
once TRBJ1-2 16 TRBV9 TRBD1 TGTGCCAGCAGCGTTACCCTGGGACAGCCTTCCTATGGCTACACCTTC CASSVTLGQPSYGYTF
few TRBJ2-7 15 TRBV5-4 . TGTGCCAGCAGCTTGGATCCGGGGAACTCCTACGAGCAGTACTTC CASSLDPGNSYEQYF
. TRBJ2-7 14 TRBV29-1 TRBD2 TGCAGCGTTCCTAGCGGCTTTAGCTCCTACGAGCAGTACTTC CSVPSGFSSYEQYF
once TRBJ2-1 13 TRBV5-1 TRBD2 TGCGCCAGCACATCAAGCGGGAGAAATGAGCAGTTCTTC CASTSSGRNEQFF
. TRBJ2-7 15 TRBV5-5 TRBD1 TGTGCCAGCAGCTTGACGGGACAGGGGGCTTGGGAGCAGTACTTC CASSLTGQGAWEQYF
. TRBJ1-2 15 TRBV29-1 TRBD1 TGCAGCGTCGTTGTGAAGACAGGGCTTTTTGTTGGCTACACCTTC CSVVVKTGLFVGYTF
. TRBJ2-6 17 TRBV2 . TGTGCCAGCACCCTCATACCCACTCTCTCTGGGGCCAACGTCCTGACTTTC CASTLIPTLSGANVLTF
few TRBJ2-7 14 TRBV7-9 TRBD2 TGTGCCAGCAGCCTTAGCGGGAGCTCCTACGAGCAGTACTTC CASSLSGSSYEQYF
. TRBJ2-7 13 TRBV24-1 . TGTGCCACCAGTGATTACCGGGACTACGAGCAGTACTTC CATSDYRDYEQYF
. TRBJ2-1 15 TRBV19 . TGTGCCAGTAGTATGGGCCAGGACTACTACAATGAGCAGTTCTTC CASSMGQDYYNEQFF
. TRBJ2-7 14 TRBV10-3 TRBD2 TGTGCCATCAGTGAGGGGGGAGGGAGCTACGAGCAGTACTTC CAISEGGGSYEQYF
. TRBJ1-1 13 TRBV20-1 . TGCAGTGCTAGTCACAGGGTGGACACTGAAGCTTTCTTT CSASHRVDTEAFF
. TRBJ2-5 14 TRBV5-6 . TGTGCCAGCAGCTGGCAGGGGCGCGGGGAGACCCAGTACTTC CASSWQGRGETQYF
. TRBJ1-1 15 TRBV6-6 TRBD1 TGTGCCAGCAGTTACCCGGACAGGGGGAGCCCTGAAGCTTTCTTT CASSYPDRGSPEAFF
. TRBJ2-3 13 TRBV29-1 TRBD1 TGCAGCGCCGGGCAGGGGGCAGCAGATACGCAGTATTTT CSAGQGAADTQYF
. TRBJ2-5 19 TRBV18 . TGTGCCAGCTCACCCCCCGGCGTCCTGTCCCCGGAGGCTCAAGAGACCCAGTACTTC CASSPPGVLSPEAQETQYF